The entry below gives a single TCR beta chain sequence along with its context. This entry is derived from a study of blood T cell repertoires in COVID-19. Germline V gives CDR1 MDHEN, CDR2 SYDVKM. The CDR3 has 15 residues. Enrolled through a virtual design, the participants were between roughly 18 and 95 years of age and came from some 25 US areas. Clones were read by immunoSEQ multiplex PCR, and TCRdb kept only the in-frame ones, dropping some. The sample shows hundreds of thousands of clones, around nine tenths of them seen only once. The source material was PBMCs or T cells enriched from blood (not recorded which). The receptor comes from a woman aged 45-60 years with acute COVID-19. The rearrangement uses TRBV28 and TRBJ2-7; 8 nucleotides agree with TRBD1. The J call may be mistaken, given a closer DNA end match to TRBJ2-5. The CDR3 sequence: CASSLGQGEQMTQYF. In DNA form, the CDR3 reads TGTGCCAGCAGCCTCGGACAGGGCGAGCAGATGACCCAGTACTTC.